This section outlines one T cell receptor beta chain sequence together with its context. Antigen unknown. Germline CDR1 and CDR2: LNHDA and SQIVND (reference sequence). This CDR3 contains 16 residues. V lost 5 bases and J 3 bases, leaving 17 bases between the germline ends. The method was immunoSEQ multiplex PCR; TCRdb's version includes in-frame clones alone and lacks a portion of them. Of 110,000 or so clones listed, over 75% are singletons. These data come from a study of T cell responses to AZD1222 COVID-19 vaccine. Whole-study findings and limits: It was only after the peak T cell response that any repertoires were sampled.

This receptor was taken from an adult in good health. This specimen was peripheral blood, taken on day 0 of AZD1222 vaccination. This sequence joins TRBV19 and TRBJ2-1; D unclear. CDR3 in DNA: TGTGCCAGTAGTGAAAGACACGGAATGGACTACAATGAGCAGTTCTTC. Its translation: CASSERHGMDYNEQFF.